Presented here are 20 T cell receptor beta chains from one specimen sequenced in a study of identical twins. TCRdb reprocessed the 5' RACE reads with MiXCR, giving one entry per CDR3 protein. The sample includes 400,000 to 500,000 distinct CDR3 sequences, approximately 17% of them seen just once. Sequences were obtained from naive T cells sorted from blood. The receptor source for this set is a man in his fifties in good health.

The J gene is TRBJ2-7, the V gene TRBV5-1, with TRBD1 as a possible D gene (5 bases). The length of the CDR3 is 14 residues. The germline V and J ends were trimmed by 0 bases and 1 base, with 8 bases remaining between them. Germline CDR1 reads SGHRS; CDR2 reads YFSETQ. DNA for the CDR3: TGCGCCAGCAGCTTGGCGACAGCTTCCTACGAGCAGTACTTC. This translates into CASSLATASYEQYF.

The chain uses TRBV20-1 and TRBJ2-1; D gene uncertain. V was cut by 1 base and J by 2 bases, with 6 bases left in between. The CDR3 covers 13 residues. Germline V CDR1 and CDR2: DFQATT, SNEGSKA (reference sequence). Here the CDR3 reads CSARGGPYNEQFF. For the CDR3, the DNA is TGCAGTGCTAGAGGAGGCCCCTACAATGAGCAGTTCTTC.

The J gene is TRBJ2-5, the V gene TRBV10-3; 10 bases fit TRBD2. The germline V gene encodes CDR1 ENHRY and CDR2 SYGVKD. After removal of 6 bases from V and 4 bases from J, the junction contained 8 bases not matched to a gene. There are 15 residues in the CDR3. The CDR3 loop is CAISALAGEGETQYF. CDR3 DNA: TGTGCCATCAGCGCCCTAGCGGGAGAGGGAGAGACCCAGTACTTC.

V and J are TRBV27 and TRBJ2-7; the D gene is possibly TRBD1 (5 bases). Trimming cost V 2 bases and J 1 base, with 12 bases left between them. Germline V lookup: CDR1 MNHEY, CDR2 SMNVEV (reference sequence). The CDR3 runs 15 residues. The CDR3 DNA is TGTGCCAGCAGTTTAAACACAGGTGCTTCCTACGAGCAGTACTTC. Its protein is CASSLNTGASYEQYF.

In its sample, this clonotype was seen many times. V is TRBV7-9 and J is TRBJ2-7, with unresolved D. V lost 5 bases and J lost 3, with 11 bases in between. Per the germline V gene, CDR1 is SEHNR and CDR2 is FQNEAQ (reference sequence). The CDR3 contains 13 residues. CDR3 region: CASSPPGGYEQYF. In nucleotides, the CDR3 is TGTGCCAGCAGCCCTCCGGGTGGCTACGAGCAGTACTTC.

This clonotype has more than one count but fewer than ten. The CDR3 nucleotides are TGTGCCAGCAGGCCTATCGGGTATAGCACAGATACGCAGTATTTT. Its protein product is CASRPIGYSTDTQYF. The chain is built from TRBV2 and TRBJ2-3; D not resolved. The germline CDR1 and CDR2 sequences are SNHLY and FYNNEI. The germline V and J ends were trimmed by 6 bases and 0 bases, with 13 bases remaining between them. There are 15 residues in the CDR3.

This clonotype appeared a few times. This chain connects TRBV29-1 to TRBJ2-7; possibly TRBD1 for D (5 bases). V was clipped by 4 bases and J by 2 bases, with 9 bases between them. The V gene's germline CDR1 is SQVTM and CDR2 ANQGSEA. The CDR3 has 12 residues. Written as DNA, the CDR3 is TGCAGCGTTGCGCAACAGGCCTACGAGCAGTACTTC. Its protein is CSVAQQAYEQYF.

The rearrangement joins TRBV18 to TRBJ1-1; perhaps TRBD1 as D (6 bases). The V and J ends lost 5 bases and 7 bases respectively, with 14 bases between them. CDR1 and CDR2 (germline): KGHSH, LQKENI. The length of the CDR3 is 13 residues. CDR3 nucleotides: TGTGCCAGCTCAGGGACTCGGACAGATGAAGCTTTCTTT. Its translation: CASSGTRTDEAFF.

The V and J genes are TRBV9 and TRBJ2-5, with a possible D match to TRBD1 (6 bases). Trimming took off 4 bases at V and 3 bases at J, with 19 bases between the two ends. CDR3 length: 16 residues. CDR1 SGDLS and CDR2 YYNGEE come from the germline V gene. The CDR3 reads CASSFRASGTKETQYF. The CDR3 DNA sequence: TGTGCCAGCAGCTTCCGAGCGTCCGGGACAAAAGAGACCCAGTACTTC.

The CDR3 coding sequence is TGTGCCAGCAGTTACTCAAGGGGCATCTCCTACAATGAGCAGTTCTTC. It specifies CASSYSRGISYNEQFF. This chain connects TRBV6-5 to TRBJ2-1, with D possibly TRBD1 on 5 matching bases. The CDR3 runs to 16 residues. Germline loops: CDR1 MNHEY, CDR2 SVGAGI. Between the trimmed V and J ends, which lost 0 bases and 0 bases, there was a span of 9 bases.

In nucleotides, the CDR3 is TGTGCCAGCAGTTACTCGATGACTAGCGGGAGCCCAGATACGCAGTATTTT. It encodes CASSYSMTSGSPDTQYF. V usage is TRBV6-5 and J usage is TRBJ2-3, with 12 nucleotides matching TRBD2. Trimming at V came to 0 bases and at J to 4 bases, leaving 5 bases not matched to a gene. Germline CDR1 is MNHEY and CDR2 is SVGAGI. CDR3 length equals 17 residues.

This clonotype has ten or more counts. This chain joins TRBV27 and TRBJ1-6; D perhaps matches TRBD1 (5 bases). Between the trimmed V and J ends, which lost 5 bases and 11 bases, there was a span of 13 bases. Germline loops: CDR1 MNHEY, CDR2 SMNVEV (reference sequence). The CDR3 contains 13 residues. CDR3 sequence: CASSQQRGPPLHF. As DNA, the CDR3 is TGTGCCAGCAGTCAGCAGAGGGGTCCACCCCTCCACTTT.

The chain joins TRBV24-1 to TRBJ2-7; TRBD1 is a possible D gene (5 bases). V was trimmed by 3 bases and J by 12 bases, leaving 20 bases between them. The CDR3 length is 14 residues. Germline CDR1 is KGHDR and CDR2 is SFDVKD. The CDR3 protein is CATSDPRFQGSRYF. Written as DNA, the CDR3 is TGTGCCACCAGTGATCCACGTTTTCAGGGTAGCCGGTACTTC.

This clonotype was seen many times. This chain connects TRBV7-2 to TRBJ2-3; 8 nucleotides align to TRBD2. V gave up 3 bases and J gave up 1 base; unmatched junction bases: 0. Per germline, CDR1 SGHTA and CDR2 FQGNSA. The CDR3 is 14 amino acids. DNA of the CDR3: TGTGCCAGCAGCTTGCGGGAGGGCACAGATACGCAGTATTTT. Translation gives CASSLREGTDTQYF.

This clonotype was detected only a few times. The chain uses TRBV19 and TRBJ1-5; D unclear. The CDR3 runs 15 residues. Germline CDR1 LNHDA, CDR2 SQIVND (reference sequence). V lost 0 bases, J lost 9 bases, and 15 bases lay in between. CDR3 in DNA: TGTGCCAGTAGTATAGATTCGCAGACACAATGGCCCCAGCATTTT. It specifies CASSIDSQTQWPQHF. The whole variable domain, filled in from reference TRBV19 and TRBJ1-5, reads DGGITQSPKYLFRKEGQNVTLSCEQNLNHDAMYWYRQDPGQGLRLIYYSQIVNDFQKGDIAEGYSVSREKKESFPLTVTSAQKNPTAFYLCASSIDSQTQWPQHFGDGTRLSIL.

This clonotype was counted ten times or more. The chain carries TRBV24-1 and TRBJ1-5; 10 bases match TRBD1. The junction had 5 bases not matched to a gene; V was cut back by 3 bases and J by 7 bases. Germline CDR1 KGHDR, CDR2 SFDVKD. The length of the CDR3 is 15 residues. The CDR3 sequence: CATSDAGTGEQPQHF. The CDR3 DNA follows: TGTGCCACCAGTGATGCCGGGACAGGGGAACAGCCCCAGCATTTT.

This clonotype was detected many times. DNA of the CDR3: TGTGCCACCAGTGACGCGTCGGCGACAGGTAGCACCTACAATGAGCAGTTCTTC. This encodes CATSDASATGSTYNEQFF. V gene TRBV24-1 combines with J gene TRBJ2-1; D may be TRBD1 (6 bases). The CDR3 covers 18 residues. V lost 4 bases, J lost 2 bases, and 20 bases lay in between. CDR1 is KGHDR and CDR2 is SFDVKD in the germline V gene.

This clonotype was detected ten times or more. V is TRBV6-1 and J is TRBJ2-6, with 8 bases lining up with TRBD1. The V and J ends lost 7 bases and 2 bases, in that order; junction bases with no gene match: 4. The CDR3 totals 15 residues. Germline V gene data show CDR1 as MNHNS and CDR2 as SASEGT. CDR3: CASTWTGTGANVLTF. The CDR3 DNA sequence: TGTGCCAGCACCTGGACAGGGACTGGGGCCAACGTCCTGACTTTC.

The rearrangement links TRBV4-3 to TRBJ2-7; D tentatively fits TRBD1 or TRBD2 (6 bases each). Germline-derived CDR1 and CDR2 are LGHNA and YSLEER. CDR3 length: 14 residues. V dropped 1 base and J dropped 5 bases, with 12 bases sitting between them. The CDR3 here is CASSQGVGGHEQYF. In DNA form, the CDR3 reads TGCGCCAGCAGCCAAGGGGTAGGGGGGCACGAGCAGTACTTC.

This clonotype showed up just a few times. J is TRBJ1-1 and V is TRBV5-1, with TRBD1 matching over 7 bases. This CDR3 has 12 residues. Per the germline V gene, CDR1 is SGHRS and CDR2 is YFSETQ. V lost 5 bases to trimming and J lost 6 bases; unmatched junction nucleotides: 4. This CDR3 is CASRGDRPEAFF. In DNA form, the CDR3 reads TGCGCCAGCAGGGGGGACAGACCTGAAGCTTTCTTT.